One sample yielded the 3 T cell receptor beta chains listed below, sequenced in a study of OX40 agonist ivuxolimab in advanced cancers. Profiled with immunoSEQ multiplex PCR; TCRdb holds only in-frame clones, not every one. Seen here are 60,000 to 85,000 clones, about 89% observed once, and the top ten hold around 0.54%. The sample was CD4+ or CD8+ T cells sorted from blood, taken in a trial of the OX40 agonist ivuxolimab. The receptors were gathered from an adult with an advanced solid tumor such as melanoma, head and neck, liver or kidney cancer.

The chain joins TRBV29-1 to TRBJ1-5; 8 bases match TRBD1. From germline, CDR1 is SQVTM and CDR2 ANQGSEA. V lost 7 bases and J lost 3; bases outside the gene matches: 8. The CDR3 runs 14 residues. In DNA, the CDR3 is TGCAGCGCAACAACAGGGGGTCCCAATCAGCCCCAGCATTTT. Its protein product is CSATTGGPNQPQHF.

This chain connects TRBV5-8 to TRBJ2-1, with D tentatively TRBD2 (7 bases). With 4 bases removed from V and 4 bases from J, the gap between germline ends came to 12 bases. The CDR3 totals 14 residues. CDR1 is SGHTS and CDR2 is YDEGEE in the germline V gene. The CDR3 spells CASSVRGGYNEQFF. As DNA, the CDR3 is TGTGCCAGCAGCGTGAGGGGGGGGTACAATGAGCAGTTCTTC.

This clone was counted a single time. The chain employs TRBV18 and TRBJ2-7, with D perhaps matching TRBD1 (5 bases). The CDR3 sequence is 13 residues long. V lost 2 bases to trimming and J lost 4 bases, with 9 bases between them. Germline CDR1 and CDR2: KGHSH and LQKENI. Written as DNA, the CDR3 is TGTGCCAGCTCACCAATAGGGGTTTACGAGCAGTACTTC. Amino acids: CASSPIGVYEQYF.